Following are 30 T cell receptor beta chains from one sample sequenced in a study of cytomegalovirus exposure and HLA in healthy donors. The PCR used 60 Vbeta and 13 Jbeta primers. Data came from immunoSEQ multiplex PCR; TCRdb stores just in-frame clones and leaves some out. Of roughly 200,000 clones listed, roughly 85% are singletons. The sequencing sample was made of PBMCs. The origin of the receptors is a woman aged 25 to 39 in good health and CMV-seropositive.

The gene calls are TRBV4-3 and TRBJ1-1; 7 nucleotides match TRBD1. This CDR3 is 16 amino acids long. The J segment lost 5 bases and the V segment lost 3 bases, leaving 12 bases of the junction unmatched. Germline V lookup: CDR1 LGHNA, CDR2 YSLEER. The chain's CDR3 is CASSQLGTAWGTEAFF. CDR3 nucleotide sequence: TGCGCCAGCAGCCAGCTAGGGACAGCCTGGGGGACTGAAGCTTTCTTT.

Regarding this clone: At one boundary the junction diverges from the germline segment, which might be a read error. Other DNA sequences in this sample translate to the same CDR3. The chain has TRBV9 and TRBJ1-1; TRBD1 might be the D (5 bases). The CDR3 totals 14 residues. Germline CDR1 and CDR2: SGDLS and YYNGEE. The CDR3 protein is CASSRREVNTEAFF. Written as DNA, the CDR3 is TGTGCCAGCAGCCGCAGGGAGGTGAACACTGAAGCTTTCTTC.

V gene TRBV25-1 combines with J gene TRBJ2-1, with a weak D call TRBD1 (5 bases). Germline V gene lookup returns CDR1 MGHDK and CDR2 SYGVNS. The CDR3 runs to 14 residues. Trimming cost V 10 bases and J 0 bases, with 13 bases left between them. The CDR3 protein is CATSDMSSYNEQFF. As DNA, the CDR3 is TGTGCCACCTCGGACATGAGCTCCTACAATGAGCAGTTCTTC.

This chain links TRBV29-1 with TRBJ2-5; a weak D match, TRBD2 (6 bases). This CDR3 has 12 residues. CDR1 and CDR2 (germline): SQVTM, ANQGSEA. For the CDR3, the DNA is TGCTCCACACGGGAGTCATACGAGACCCAGTACTTC. It encodes CSTRESYETQYF.

This clone was seen more than once but under ten times. The chain recombines TRBV19 with TRBJ1-5, with 7 bases fitting TRBD1. The V gene end was trimmed by 5 bases and the J gene end by 2 bases; junction bases not matched to a gene: 12. The CDR3 has 17 amino acids. CDR1 is LNHDA and CDR2 is SQIVND in the germline V gene (reference sequence). This chain's CDR3 is CASSADSWTGRNQPQHF. The DNA of the CDR3 is TGTGCCAGTAGTGCGGATTCTTGGACAGGCCGCAATCAGCCCCAGCATTTT.

The rearrangement joins TRBV7-2 to TRBJ1-2, with D hard to call. The germline CDR1 and CDR2 sequences are SGHTA and FQGNSA. The V end was cut by 5 bases, the J end by 4 bases, with 14 bases between. The CDR3 is 14 amino acids. CDR3 amino acids: CASSTSPGSYGYTF. The CDR3 DNA reads TGTGCCAGCAGCACTAGCCCGGGGAGCTATGGCTACACCTTC. Filled out from reference TRBV7-2 and TRBJ1-2, the complete variable domain reads GAGVSQSPSNKVTEKGKDVELRCDPISGHTALYWYRQSLGQGLEFLIYFQGNSAPDKSGLPSDRFSAERTGGSVSTLTIQRTQQEDSAVYLCASSTSPGSYGYTFGSGTRLTVV.

The chain links TRBV5-1 to TRBJ2-2; 7 bases map to TRBD1. The CDR3 has 16 residues. Unmatched junction bases numbered 14, after V lost 9 bases and J lost 3 bases. The germline CDR1 and CDR2 sequences are SGHRS and YFSETQ. In DNA, the CDR3 is TGCGCCACCAGTGGAAGACAGGGATCCGACACCGGGGAGCTGTTTTTT. Protein: CATSGRQGSDTGELFF.

J is TRBJ2-7 and V is TRBV7-6, with TRBD2 as a possible D gene (5 bases). CDR3 length: 12 amino acids. V was clipped by 2 bases and J by 6 bases, with 8 bases between them. Germline values: CDR1 SGHVS, CDR2 FNYEAQ. The CDR3 DNA reads as TGTGCCAGCAGCTTAATACGGGGCGAGCAGTACTTC. This sequence encodes CASSLIRGEQYF.

The chain has TRBV7-8 and TRBJ2-7; 12 bases match TRBD2. There are 19 residues in the CDR3. Per the germline V gene, CDR1 is SGHVS and CDR2 is FQNEAQ. V trimming: 2 bases; J trimming: 0 bases; junction bases outside the gene matches: 11. Here the CDR3 DNA reads TGTGCCAGCAGCTTACCGAAAGGACTAGCGGGGACCAGCTCCTACGAGCAGTACTTC. Its translation: CASSLPKGLAGTSSYEQYF.

The chain joins TRBV5-6 to TRBJ1-3; tentative D call: TRBD1 (5 bases). CDR3 length equals 16 residues. Germline values: CDR1 SGHDT, CDR2 YYEEEE. V was pared by 3 bases and J by 4 bases, with 17 bases between. This CDR3 reads CASSSPDMVKGNTIYF. CDR3 nucleotide sequence: TGTGCCAGCAGCTCCCCGGACATGGTGAAGGGAAACACCATATATTTT. The full variable domain, in which reference TRBV5-6 and TRBJ1-3 provide the parts outside the CDR3, is DAGVTQSPTHLIKTRGQQVTLRCSPKSGHDTVSWYQQALGQGPQFIFQYYEEEERQRGNFPDRFSGHQFPNYSSELNVNALLLGDSALYLCASSSPDMVKGNTIYFGEGSWLTVV.

The chain recombines TRBV6-5 with TRBJ2-7; 9 bases line up with TRBD1. This CDR3 is 15 amino acids long. V dropped 5 bases and J dropped 1; count of bases not matched to a gene: 6. Germline assignment: CDR1 MNHEY and CDR2 SVGAGI. The CDR3 DNA follows: TGTGCCAGCAGTGGTTCGACAGGGGGTTCCTACGAGCAGTACTTC. Translating it yields CASSGSTGGSYEQYF.

This clone was observed a handful of times. The chain has TRBV10-1 and TRBJ2-7; 7 positions match TRBD1. Germline CDR1 reads WNHNN; CDR2 reads SYGVQD (reference sequence). Trimming cost V 3 bases and J 4 bases; bases outside gene matches: 12. The CDR3 loop spans 16 amino acids. The chain's CDR3 is CASSDHDLTGRYEQYF. The DNA of the CDR3 is TGCGCCAGCAGTGACCACGATTTGACAGGGCGGTACGAGCAGTACTTC.

This clone occurred a few times. The chain combines TRBV30 with TRBJ2-1, with D perhaps TRBD2 (5 bases). Germline V gene data show CDR1 as GTSNPN and CDR2 as SVGIG (reference sequence). With 2 bases removed from V and 3 bases from J, the gap between germline ends came to 17 bases. The CDR3 length is 16 residues. Here the CDR3 DNA reads TGTGCCTGGAGTAATGGTGTAGCGAATCTCTACAATGAGCAGTTCTTC. Residues: CAWSNGVANLYNEQFF.

J is TRBJ2-1 and V is TRBV4-2; 7 bases are shared with TRBD2. This CDR3 is 16 amino acids long. CDR1 LGHNA and CDR2 YNFKEQ come from the germline V gene. Trimming took 3 bases from V and 4 from J; bases not matched to a gene: 9. The CDR3 region has the DNA TGTGCCAGCAGCCACCCGATAGCGGGCCTTTACAATGAGCAGTTCTTC. Residues: CASSHPIAGLYNEQFF.

The chain has TRBV18 and TRBJ1-3; 10 nucleotides line up with TRBD1. V shed 3 bases, J shed 0 bases, and the junction held 5 bases outside the gene matches. The CDR3 spans 17 residues. Germline CDR1 reads KGHSH; CDR2 reads LQKENI. The CDR3 bases are TGTGCCAGCTCACCCTTTCGGGACAGGGGCTCTGGAAACACCATATATTTT. Its protein is CASSPFRDRGSGNTIYF. Looking up the rest from reference TRBV18 and TRBJ1-3 gives the full variable domain: NAGVMQNPRHLVRRRGQEARLRCSPMKGHSHVYWYRQLPEEGLKFMVYLQKENIIDESGMPKERFSAEFPKEGPSILRIQQVVRGDSAAYFCASSPFRDRGSGNTIYFGEGSWLTVV.

This clone was seen a handful of times. V is TRBV7-6 and J is TRBJ2-3; TRBD1 is a possible D gene (8 bases). With 4 bases removed from V and 6 bases from J, the gap between germline ends came to 20 bases. Germline-derived CDR1 and CDR2 are SGHVS and FNYEAQ. The CDR3 sequence is 16 residues long. The CDR3 reads CASSSWGGRTGDTQYF. The CDR3 nucleotides are TGTGCCAGCAGCTCCTGGGGGGGCAGGACAGGGGATACGCAGTATTTT. The entire variable domain, with the rest obtained from reference TRBV7-6 and TRBJ2-3, is as follows: GAGVSQSPRYKVTKRGQDVALRCDPISGHVSLYWYRQALGQGPEFLTYFNYEAQQDKSGLPNDRFSAERPEGSISTLTIQRTEQRDSAMYRCASSSWGGRTGDTQYFGPGTRLTVL.

The chain couples TRBV19 to TRBJ2-3; D remains ambiguous. The CDR3 is 13 residues long. CDR1 is LNHDA and CDR2 is SQIVND in the germline V gene (reference sequence). Trimming shortened V by 4 bases and J by 3 bases, and 8 bases separated the two germline ends. This CDR3 is CASSKAGTDTQYF. The CDR3 nucleotides read TGTGCCAGTAGTAAGGCAGGTACAGATACGCAGTATTTT. The full variable domain, its missing parts supplied by reference TRBV19 and TRBJ2-3, is DGGITQSPKYLFRKEGQNVTLSCEQNLNHDAMYWYRQDPGQGLRLIYYSQIVNDFQKGDIAEGYSVSREKKESFPLTVTSAQKNPTAFYLCASSKAGTDTQYFGPGTRLTVL.

The chain employs TRBV5-4 and TRBJ2-6; 10 nucleotides align to TRBD2. This CDR3 region has 18 residues. CDR1 and CDR2 from the germline V gene are SGHNT and YYREEE (reference sequence). The ends lost 0 bases at V and 1 base at J; junction bases unmatched: 4. The CDR3 loop reads CASSLGLAGPSGANVLTF. CDR3 in DNA: TGTGCCAGCAGCTTGGGACTAGCGGGTCCTTCTGGGGCCAACGTCCTGACTTTC.

The rearrangement joins TRBV27 to TRBJ1-5; D is perhaps TRBD1 (6 bases). The germline V gene has CDR1 MNHEY and CDR2 SMNVEV (reference sequence). The V end was cut by 5 bases, the J end by 4 bases, with 18 bases between. There are 16 residues in the CDR3. In nucleotides, the CDR3 is TGTGCCAGCAGTGCAGGGGACCGCTTAGCTAATCAGCCCCAGCATTTT. Amino acids: CASSAGDRLANQPQHF.

The chain carries TRBV2 and TRBJ2-7, with D maybe TRBD2 (5 bases). Germline values: CDR1 SNHLY, CDR2 FYNNEI. V gave up 6 bases and J gave up 5 bases, with 11 bases separating them. The CDR3 sequence is 12 residues long. CDR3 sequence (DNA): TGTGCCAGCAGCCACGGGGTCCACGAGCAGTACTTC. Amino acid sequence: CASSHGVHEQYF.

This clone came up a few times. This chain joins TRBV7-9 and TRBJ2-7, with a weak D call TRBD2 (5 bases). This CDR3 contains 15 residues. V dropped 4 bases and J dropped 3 bases, with 16 bases sitting between them. Germline V gene lookup returns CDR1 SEHNR and CDR2 FQNEAQ (reference sequence). The CDR3 coding sequence is TGTGCCAGCAGCTCCTCCTCAGCGGTGAACTACGAGCAGTACTTC. Protein product: CASSSSSAVNYEQYF.

The chain uses TRBV7-8 and TRBJ1-4, with 10 nucleotides matching TRBD1. V lost 4 bases, J lost 8 bases, and 4 bases stayed unmatched. CDR3 length equals 14 residues. From germline, CDR1 is SGHVS and CDR2 FQNEAQ. CDR3 DNA: TGTGCCAGCAGCTCCCGGACAGGGGGAGAAAAACTGTTTTTT. This translates into CASSSRTGGEKLFF.

V and J are TRBV10-3 and TRBJ2-5, with D perhaps matching TRBD2 (6 bases). The CDR3 length is 12 residues. Trimming took 4 bases from V and 3 from J, leaving 6 bases between them. Germline V gene sequence: CDR1 ENHRY, CDR2 SYGVKD. The CDR3 reads CAISAGEETQYF. The CDR3 coding sequence is TGTGCCATCAGTGCGGGGGAAGAGACCCAGTACTTC.

This chain uses TRBV18 with TRBJ1-4, with D perhaps TRBD1 (5 bases). This CDR3 has 16 residues. Trimming left V 1 base short and J 0 bases short, with 9 bases between. The germline V gene encodes CDR1 KGHSH and CDR2 LQKENI. Here the CDR3 DNA reads TGTGCCAGCTCACCACTCCCAGGGTCAACTAATGAAAAACTGTTTTTT. Its protein product is CASSPLPGSTNEKLFF.

The genes are TRBV7-6 and TRBJ2-7, with 10 bases fitting TRBD2. CDR3 size: 17 residues. Germline lookup yields CDR1 SGHVS and CDR2 FNYEAQ. J was trimmed by 3 bases and V by 4 bases; bases with no gene match: 12. The CDR3 here is CASSSEGGAGGDYEQYF. The DNA of the CDR3 is TGTGCCAGCAGCTCCGAAGGGGGAGCGGGAGGGGACTACGAGCAGTACTTC.

This clone occurred a few times. The V gene is TRBV6-5, the J gene TRBJ2-1, with D unresolved. The CDR3 covers 15 residues. V shed 0 bases and J shed 0 bases, with 6 bases lying between them. Germline assignment: CDR1 MNHEY and CDR2 SVGAGI. CDR3 sequence reads: CASSYSYSSYNEQFF. CDR3 nucleotide sequence: TGTGCCAGCAGTTACTCGTACTCCTCCTACAATGAGCAGTTCTTC.

The V and J genes are TRBV7-6 and TRBJ2-3; 9 bases match TRBD2. The CDR3 covers 14 residues. The germline gives CDR1 SGHVS, CDR2 FNYEAQ. The ends lost 6 bases at V and 2 bases at J; junction bases unmatched: 3. The CDR3 DNA is TGTGCCAGCAGACAGCGGGGGGCCACAGATACGCAGTATTTT. Amino acids: CASRQRGATDTQYF. The variable domain in full, with the rest retrieved from reference TRBV7-6 and TRBJ2-3, is GAGVSQSPRYKVTKRGQDVALRCDPISGHVSLYWYRQALGQGPEFLTYFNYEAQQDKSGLPNDRFSAERPEGSISTLTIQRTEQRDSAMYRCASRQRGATDTQYFGPGTRLTVL.

The rearrangement joins TRBV6-5 to TRBJ1-1; TRBD1 might be the D (5 bases). This CDR3 region has 15 residues. CDR1 is MNHEY, CDR2 SVGAGI, per germline. The V gene lost 0 bases and the J gene lost 3 bases, with 11 bases spanning the gap. The CDR3 spells CASSYSRGFDTEAFF. CDR3 in DNA: TGTGCCAGCAGTTACTCGCGGGGGTTTGACACTGAAGCTTTCTTT.

V is TRBV5-4 and J is TRBJ2-1, with 9 bases that match TRBD2. The junction had 4 bases not matched to a gene; V was cut back by 0 bases and J by 9 bases. Per the germline V gene, CDR1 is SGHNT and CDR2 is YYREEE (reference sequence). The CDR3 has 14 amino acids. The CDR3 reads CASSLGGAGGEQFF. CDR3 nucleotide sequence: TGTGCCAGCAGCTTGGGGGGAGCGGGGGGTGAGCAGTTCTTC.

This chain connects TRBV7-6 to TRBJ2-1, with D perhaps TRBD1 (6 bases). The CDR3 runs to 17 residues. From germline, CDR1 is SGHVS and CDR2 FNYEAQ. V lost 5 bases and J lost 0, with 17 bases in between. CDR3 region: CASSHPQGVPSYNEQFF. CDR3 nucleotides: TGTGCCAGCAGCCACCCACAGGGAGTTCCCTCCTACAATGAGCAGTTCTTC. Using reference TRBV7-6 and TRBJ2-1 for the parts outside the CDR3, the full variable domain is GAGVSQSPRYKVTKRGQDVALRCDPISGHVSLYWYRQALGQGPEFLTYFNYEAQQDKSGLPNDRFSAERPEGSISTLTIQRTEQRDSAMYRCASSHPQGVPSYNEQFFGPGTRLTVL.